What follows are 10 T cell receptor beta chains derived from one specimen sequenced in a study of cytomegalovirus exposure and HLA in healthy donors. Use of 60 Vbeta and 13 Jbeta primers characterized the PCR. TCRdb's copy holds only in-frame clones and misses some; the assay was immunoSEQ multiplex PCR. The sample carries roughly 130,000 clones, roughly 88% recorded once. Sequenced input: PBMCs. These TCRs come from a woman in her thirties or forties in good health and CMV-seronegative.

The chain combines TRBV4-2 with TRBJ1-1; 9 nucleotides match TRBD1. The V gene's germline CDR1 is LGHNA and CDR2 YNFKEQ. With 1 base clipped from V and 5 bases from J, the junction kept 5 bases outside the gene matches. CDR3 length: 15 residues. The CDR3 is CASSQVWDRDTEAFF. The CDR3 DNA sequence: TGTGCCAGCAGCCAAGTTTGGGACAGGGATACTGAAGCTTTCTTT.

This chain uses TRBV27 with TRBJ2-1; no definite D call. V lost 3 bases and J 0 bases, leaving 12 bases between the germline ends. Germline CDR1 is MNHEY and CDR2 is SMNVEV (reference sequence). The CDR3 is 16 residues long. The CDR3: CASSFRSLSSYNEQFF. Written as DNA, the CDR3 is TGTGCCAGCAGTTTCCGGAGCCTAAGCTCCTACAATGAGCAGTTCTTC.

The CDR3 here is CASSVDAGTNSGNTIYF. In DNA, the CDR3 is TGTGCCAGCAGCGTAGATGCAGGAACCAACTCTGGAAACACCATATATTTT. This sequence joins TRBV9 and TRBJ1-3; D remains ambiguous. This CDR3 has 17 residues. Germline CDR1 reads SGDLS; CDR2 reads YYNGEE. Trimming removed 0 bases at V and 0 bases at J, with 13 bases between.

The chain has TRBV28 and TRBJ2-3; the D gene is possibly TRBD2 (6 bases). V shed 5 bases and J shed 6 bases, with 18 bases lying between them. The germline CDR1 and CDR2 sequences are MDHEN and SYDVKM. The CDR3 spans 15 residues. The CDR3: CASSPYTGEYDTQYF. The CDR3 coding sequence is TGTGCCAGCAGTCCCTATACGGGAGAGTACGATACGCAGTATTTT.

J is TRBJ1-4 and V is TRBV30, with D perhaps TRBD1 (5 bases). CDR1 GTSNPN and CDR2 SVGIG come from the germline V gene (reference sequence). This CDR3 region has 14 residues. Trimming shortened V by 2 bases and J by 5 bases, and 12 bases separated the two germline ends. The CDR3 is CAWSPLGGNEKLFF. The CDR3 coding sequence is TGTGCCTGGAGTCCACTGGGGGGAAATGAAAAACTGTTTTTT.

V gene TRBV7-9 combines with J gene TRBJ2-3; D is perhaps TRBD2 (5 bases). CDR1 SEHNR and CDR2 FQNEAQ come from the germline V gene (reference sequence). This CDR3 has 15 amino acids. Trimming took 2 bases from V and 4 from J, leaving 13 bases between them. CDR3 protein: CASSLLEGRADTQYF. The CDR3 coding sequence is TGTGCCAGCAGCTTACTAGAGGGTAGGGCAGATACGCAGTATTTT.

The chain has TRBV27 and TRBJ2-7; TRBD1 might be the D (5 bases). The CDR3 extends over 13 amino acids. The V gene's germline CDR1 is MNHEY and CDR2 SMNVEV (reference sequence). Deletions cut 7 bases from V and 6 bases from J, with 16 bases between. CDR3 in amino acids: CASKRGQRSEQYF. The CDR3 region has the DNA TGTGCCAGCAAAAGGGGCCAGAGAAGCGAGCAGTACTTC.

The chain employs TRBV29-1 and TRBJ1-3, with 7 bases identical to TRBD1. CDR3 length: 13 amino acids. Germline CDR1 is SQVTM and CDR2 is ANQGSEA. V lost 7 bases and J lost 1; bases outside the gene matches: 4. The CDR3 nucleotides are TGCAGCGCAAGACAGGGTTCTGGAAACACCATATATTTT. Its translation is CSARQGSGNTIYF.

This clone was detected only once. The rearrangement links TRBV10-3 to TRBJ1-5; D is uncertain. Germline loops: CDR1 ENHRY, CDR2 SYGVKD. Trimming stripped 7 bases from V and 4 bases from J, with 11 bases between. This CDR3 is built from 13 residues. CDR3 sequence: CAITQAQNQPQHF. The CDR3 region has the DNA TGTGCCATCACGCAGGCCCAGAATCAGCCCCAGCATTTT.

This chain links TRBV4-1 with TRBJ1-5, with TRBD1 matching over 12 bases. The trim removed 4 bases at V and 7 bases at J, leaving 2 bases unmatched. This CDR3 contains 14 residues. Per germline, CDR1 MGHRA and CDR2 YSYEKL. The CDR3 DNA follows: TGCGCCAGCAGCCTGGGGACAGGGGGCCAGCCCCAGCATTTT. Protein product: CASSLGTGGQPQHF.